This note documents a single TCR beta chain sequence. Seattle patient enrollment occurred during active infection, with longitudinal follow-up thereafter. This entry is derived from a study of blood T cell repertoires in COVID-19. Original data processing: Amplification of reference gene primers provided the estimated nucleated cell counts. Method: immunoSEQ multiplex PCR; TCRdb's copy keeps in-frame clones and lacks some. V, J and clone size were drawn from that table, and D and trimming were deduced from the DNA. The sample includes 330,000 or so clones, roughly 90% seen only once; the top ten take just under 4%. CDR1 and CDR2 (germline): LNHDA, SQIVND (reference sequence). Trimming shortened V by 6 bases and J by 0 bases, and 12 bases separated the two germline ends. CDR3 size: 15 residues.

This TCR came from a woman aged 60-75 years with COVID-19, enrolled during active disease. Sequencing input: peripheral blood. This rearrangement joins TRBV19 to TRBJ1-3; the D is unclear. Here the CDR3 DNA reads TGTGCCAGTAGCCCCGAGGGCGGCTCTGGAAACACCATATATTTT. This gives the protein CASSPEGGSGNTIYF.